This entry concerns a single T cell receptor beta chain. Its cognate antigen is unknown. This record belongs to a study of identifying expanded T cells in peripheral blood. The CDR3 is 12 amino acids. Germline-derived CDR1 and CDR2 are SQVTM and ANQGSEA. Trimming removed 7 bases at V and 3 bases at J, with 12 bases between. Whole-study findings and limits: Approximately 2-week clone count variance significantly increased as total template count grew.

Profiling relied on immunoSEQ multiplex PCR, and the TCRdb table lists in-frame clones only, not all of them. Among 85,000 to 120,000 clones listed, roughly 88% were seen once. Sequenced: blood. This sequence joins TRBV29-1 and TRBJ1-1, with D possibly matching TRBD1 (6 bases). This receptor was obtained from a person aged 18 to 70 in good health. The CDR3 is CSALDSHTEAFF. The CDR3 DNA sequence: TGCAGCGCCCTGGACAGCCACACTGAAGCTTTCTTT.